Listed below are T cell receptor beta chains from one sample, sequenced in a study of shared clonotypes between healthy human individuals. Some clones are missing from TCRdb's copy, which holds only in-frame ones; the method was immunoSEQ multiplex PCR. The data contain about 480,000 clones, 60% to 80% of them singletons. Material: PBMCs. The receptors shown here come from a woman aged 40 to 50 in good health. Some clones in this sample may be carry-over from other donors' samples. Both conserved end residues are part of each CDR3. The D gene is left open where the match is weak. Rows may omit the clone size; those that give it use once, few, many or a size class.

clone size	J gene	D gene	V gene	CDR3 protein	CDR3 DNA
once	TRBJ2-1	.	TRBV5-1	CASSLARPNEQFF	TGCGCCAGCAGCTTGGCCCGCCCCAATGAGCAGTTCTTC
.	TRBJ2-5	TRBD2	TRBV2	CASRTLLAGGPQETQYF	TGTGCCAGCAGGACACTACTAGCGGGAGGGCCCCAAGAGACCCAGTACTTC
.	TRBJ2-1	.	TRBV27	CASSTTESYNEQFF	TGTGCCAGCAGCACTACAGAGTCCTACAATGAGCAGTTCTTC
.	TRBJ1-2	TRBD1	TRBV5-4	CASSFEDRGQGYTF	TGTGCCAGCAGCTTCGAAGACAGGGGTCAAGGCTACACCTTC
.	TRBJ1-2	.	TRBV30	CAWTAPGLPYGYTF	TGTGCCTGGACCGCCCCCGGACTCCCTTATGGCTACACCTTC
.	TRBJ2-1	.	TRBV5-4	CASSLVPTFLDEQFF	TGTGCCAGCAGCTTGGTGCCCACCTTCCTTGATGAGCAGTTCTTC
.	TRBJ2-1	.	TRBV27	CASSLMVANNEQFF	TGTGCCAGCAGTTTAATGGTGGCTAACAATGAGCAGTTCTTC
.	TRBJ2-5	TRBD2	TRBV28	CASSPSGSPETQYF	TGTGCCAGCAGTCCGAGCGGGAGCCCAGAGACCCAGTACTTC
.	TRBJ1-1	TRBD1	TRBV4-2	CASSLLQGAGTEAFF	TGTGCCAGCAGCTTATTACAGGGGGCTGGGACTGAAGCTTTCTTT
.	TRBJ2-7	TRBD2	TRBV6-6	CASSYPTSGSSYEQYF	TGTGCCAGCAGTTACCCGACTAGCGGGAGCTCCTACGAGCAGTACTTC
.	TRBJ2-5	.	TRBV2	CASRQEETQYF	TGTGCCAGCAGACAGGAAGAGACCCAGTACTTC
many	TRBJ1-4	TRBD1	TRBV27	CASSTTGGLTNEKLFF	TGTGCCAGCAGTACGACAGGGGGCCTAACTAATGAAAAACTGTTTTTT
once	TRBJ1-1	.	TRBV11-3	CASSPGHLTEAFF	TGTGCCAGCAGCCCGGGACACCTCACTGAAGCTTTCTTT
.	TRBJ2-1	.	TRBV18	CASSPFWDEQFF	TGTGCCAGCTCACCATTCTGGGATGAGCAGTTCTTC
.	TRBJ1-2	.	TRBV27	CASSRLTGQGGYGYTF	TGTGCCAGCAGTCGCTTAACAGGACAAGGAGGATATGGCTACACCTTC
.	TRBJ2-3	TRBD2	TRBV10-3	CAIARGSGTDTQYF	TGTGCCATCGCGCGGGGTAGCGGGACGGATACGCAGTATTTT
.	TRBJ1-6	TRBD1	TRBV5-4	CASSSRQGTYNSPLHF	TGTGCCAGCAGCTCAAGACAGGGTACTTATAATTCACCCCTCCACTTT
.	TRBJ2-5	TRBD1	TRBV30	CAARDRGQETQYF	TGTGCCGCCCGGGACAGGGGCCAAGAGACCCAGTACTTC
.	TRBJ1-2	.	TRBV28	CASSFIRQFNYGYTF	TGTGCCAGCAGTTTTATCCGACAGTTTAACTATGGCTACACCTTC
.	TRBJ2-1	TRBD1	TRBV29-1	CSVDRGYNEQFF	TGCAGCGTGGACAGGGGGTACAATGAGCAGTTCTTC
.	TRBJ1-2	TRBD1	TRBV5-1	CASSLGTGGGYGYTF	TGCGCCAGCAGCTTGGGGACAGGGGGCGGCTATGGCTACACCTTC
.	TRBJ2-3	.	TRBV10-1	CASSEAPSDTQYF	TGCGCCAGCAGTGAAGCTCCGTCAGATACGCAGTATTTT
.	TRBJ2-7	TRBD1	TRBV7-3	CASGRPGQGPDEQYF	TGTGCCAGCGGACGGCCGGGACAGGGGCCCGACGAGCAGTACTTC